This entry features one T cell receptor beta chain sequence. Deletions cut 4 bases from V and 8 bases from J, with 5 bases between. CDR3 length: 10 residues. Germline CDR1 and CDR2: MNHNS and SASEGT. The record originates from a study of STAT5B mutations in CD4+ large granular lymphocyte leukemia. TCRdb keeps only in-frame clones here, not all; method: immunoSEQ multiplex PCR. The data contain fewer than 25,000 clones, less than 85% of them singletons. The TCR was taken from a human donor in good health. The chain combines TRBV6-1 with TRBJ1-2; D remains ambiguous. Sequenced input: CD4+ T cells from blood buffy coats. CDR3 DNA sequence: TGTGCCAGCAGTGTTCTCGGCTACACCTTC. Amino acid sequence: CASSVLGYTF.